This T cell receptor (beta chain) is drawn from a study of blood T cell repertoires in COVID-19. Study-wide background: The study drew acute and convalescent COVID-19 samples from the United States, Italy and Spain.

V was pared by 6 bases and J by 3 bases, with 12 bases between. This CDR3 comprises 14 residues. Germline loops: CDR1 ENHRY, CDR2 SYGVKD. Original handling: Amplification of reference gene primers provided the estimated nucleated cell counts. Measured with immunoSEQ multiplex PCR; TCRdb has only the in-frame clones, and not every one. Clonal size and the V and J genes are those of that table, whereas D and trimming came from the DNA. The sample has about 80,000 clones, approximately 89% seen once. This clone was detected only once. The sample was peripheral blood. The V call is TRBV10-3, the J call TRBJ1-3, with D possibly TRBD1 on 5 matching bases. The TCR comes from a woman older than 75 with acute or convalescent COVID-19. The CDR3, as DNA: TGTGCCATCAGCTACGACAGTATTGGAAACACCATATATTTT. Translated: CAISYDSIGNTIYF.